The TCR beta chain described here comes from a study of CD8+CD57+ T cells in acquired aplastic anemia. Broader study findings: Patients and controls shared over 25 CD8+ CDR3 sequences, which appeared highly expressed in patients and within their immunodominant clones. Controls did not differ significantly from patients in CD8+ Simpson's diversity.

This clonotype has ten or more counts. Its specificity is unknown. TCR beta VDJ combinations and CDR3 sequences were profiled from genomic DNA. MiXCR, applied by TCRdb to the reads, yields one record per CDR3 protein. The sample holds some 170,000 distinct CDR3 sequences; under 55% are singletons and the top ten take more than 0.85%. Germline V gene sequence: CDR1 DFQATT, CDR2 SNEGSKA (reference sequence). The length of the CDR3 is 15 residues. Trimming shortened V by 6 bases and J by 5 bases, and 20 bases separated the two germline ends. Before being chosen for sequencing, patients had shown CD8+CD57+ cell expansion by flow cytometry. Acquired aplastic anemia of severe grade affected all patients.

Sequencing input: sorted CD4+, CD8+, or CD8+CD57+ T cells (not recorded which) from PBMCs. This chain joins TRBV20-1 and TRBJ2-1; D perhaps matches TRBD2 (7 bases). The clonotype comes from a human donor with aplastic anemia. The CDR3 here is CSAPREGEAHNEQFF. CDR3 DNA: TGCAGTGCACCGAGGGAGGGGGAGGCCCACAATGAGCAGTTCTTC.